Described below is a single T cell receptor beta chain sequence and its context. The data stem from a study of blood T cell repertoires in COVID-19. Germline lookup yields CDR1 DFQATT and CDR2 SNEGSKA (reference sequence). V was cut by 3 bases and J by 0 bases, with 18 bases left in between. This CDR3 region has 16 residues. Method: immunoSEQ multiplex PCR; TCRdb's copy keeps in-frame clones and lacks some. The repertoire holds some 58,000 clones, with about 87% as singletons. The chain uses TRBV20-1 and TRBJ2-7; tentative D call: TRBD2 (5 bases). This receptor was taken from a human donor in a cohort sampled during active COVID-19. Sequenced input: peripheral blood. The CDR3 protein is CSASIGRQRSSYEQYF. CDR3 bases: TGCAGTGCTAGTATCGGTCGGCAGCGGAGCTCCTACGAGCAGTACTTC.